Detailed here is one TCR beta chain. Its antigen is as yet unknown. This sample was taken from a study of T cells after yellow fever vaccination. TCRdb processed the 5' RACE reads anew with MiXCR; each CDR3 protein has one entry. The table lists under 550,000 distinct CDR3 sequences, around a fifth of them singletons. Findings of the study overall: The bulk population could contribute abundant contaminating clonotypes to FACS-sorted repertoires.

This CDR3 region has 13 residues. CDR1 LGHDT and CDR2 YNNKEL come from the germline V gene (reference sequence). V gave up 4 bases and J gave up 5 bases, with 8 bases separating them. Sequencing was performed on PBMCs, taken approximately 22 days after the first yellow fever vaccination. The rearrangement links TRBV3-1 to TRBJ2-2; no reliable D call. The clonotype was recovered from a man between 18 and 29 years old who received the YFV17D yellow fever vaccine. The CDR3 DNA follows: TGTGCCAGCAGCCGGTCCCTAACCGGGGAGCTGTTTTTT. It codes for CASSRSLTGELFF.